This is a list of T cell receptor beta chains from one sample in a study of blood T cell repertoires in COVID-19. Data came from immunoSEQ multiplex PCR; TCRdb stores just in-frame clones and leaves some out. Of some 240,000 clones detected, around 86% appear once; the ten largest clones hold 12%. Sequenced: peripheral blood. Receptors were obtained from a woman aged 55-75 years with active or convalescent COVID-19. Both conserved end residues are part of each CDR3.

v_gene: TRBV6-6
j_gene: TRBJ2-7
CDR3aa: CASSRNPPGQGYEQYF

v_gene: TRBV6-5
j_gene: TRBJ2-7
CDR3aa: CASSFGAGGYEQYF

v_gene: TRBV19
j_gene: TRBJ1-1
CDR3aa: CASSTDRTVNTEAFF

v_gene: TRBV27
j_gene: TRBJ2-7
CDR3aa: CASSLGRVYEQYF

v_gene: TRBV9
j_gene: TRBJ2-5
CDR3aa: CASSPGGRGEETQYF

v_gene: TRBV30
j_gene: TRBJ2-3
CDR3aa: CAWSRNRNTDTQYF

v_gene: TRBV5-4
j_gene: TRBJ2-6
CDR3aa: CASSFPPTGAGANVLTF

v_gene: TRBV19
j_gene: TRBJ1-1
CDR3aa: CASIPPGGGNTEAFF

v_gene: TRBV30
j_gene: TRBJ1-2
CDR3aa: CAWSAWWGGYTF

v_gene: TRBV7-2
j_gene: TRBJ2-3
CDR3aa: CASSWRTGYTDTQYF

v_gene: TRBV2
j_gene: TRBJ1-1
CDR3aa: CASKKGGTNTEAFF

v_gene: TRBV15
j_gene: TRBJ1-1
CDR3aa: CATSREGQGPRSTEAFF

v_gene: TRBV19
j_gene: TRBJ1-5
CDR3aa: CASSMNRDNQPQHF

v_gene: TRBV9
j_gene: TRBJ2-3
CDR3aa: CASSAQPGGTDTQYF

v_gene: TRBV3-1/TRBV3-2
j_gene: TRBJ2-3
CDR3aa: CASSQATSGSTDTQYF

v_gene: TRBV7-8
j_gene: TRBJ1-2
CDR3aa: CASSHRSGQGVKNYGYTF

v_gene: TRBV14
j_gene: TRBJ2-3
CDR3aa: CASSQGQLRDTQYF

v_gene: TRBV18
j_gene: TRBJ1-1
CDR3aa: CASSPIRELNTEAFF

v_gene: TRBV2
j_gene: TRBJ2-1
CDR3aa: CASRTASSYNEQFF

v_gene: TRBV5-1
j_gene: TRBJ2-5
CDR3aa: CASSFAGAGETQYF

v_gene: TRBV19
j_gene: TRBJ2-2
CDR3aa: CASVQNTPITGELFF

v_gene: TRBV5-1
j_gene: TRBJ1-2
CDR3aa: CASSPGTGASGYGYTF

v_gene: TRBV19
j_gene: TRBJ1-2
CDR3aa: CASRDSGVGIYGYTF

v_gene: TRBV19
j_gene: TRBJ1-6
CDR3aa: CASDTGELNSPLHF

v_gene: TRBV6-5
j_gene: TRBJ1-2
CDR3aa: CASSPLNTDYGYTF

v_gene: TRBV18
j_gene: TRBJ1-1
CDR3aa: CASSPSWGMNTEAFF

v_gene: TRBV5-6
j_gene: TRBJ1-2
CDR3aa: CASSGRDRVGGYTF

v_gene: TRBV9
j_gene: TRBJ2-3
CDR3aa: CASSPAGGASGTQYF

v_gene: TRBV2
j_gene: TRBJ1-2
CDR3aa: CASSAGTGDGYTF

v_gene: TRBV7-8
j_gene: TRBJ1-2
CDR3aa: CASSLAGRGGYTF

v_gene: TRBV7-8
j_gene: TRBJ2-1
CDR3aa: CASRGLAGFSYNEQFF

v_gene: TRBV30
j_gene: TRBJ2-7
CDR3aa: CAWNMRVTAYEQYF

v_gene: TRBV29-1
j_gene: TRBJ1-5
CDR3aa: CSVGQNSNQPQHF

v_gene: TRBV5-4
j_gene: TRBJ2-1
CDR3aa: CASSSAGGSYNEQFF

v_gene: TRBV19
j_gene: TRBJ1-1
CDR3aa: CASSIGAGQGVVNTEAFF

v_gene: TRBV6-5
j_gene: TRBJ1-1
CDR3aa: CASSPAGGGSAEAFF

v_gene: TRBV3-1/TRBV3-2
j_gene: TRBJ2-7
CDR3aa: CASSLALSSRGYEQYF

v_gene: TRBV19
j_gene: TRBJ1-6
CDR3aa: CASTGTGYNSPLHF

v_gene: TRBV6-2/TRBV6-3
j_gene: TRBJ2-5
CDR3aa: CASSYWGGKETQYF

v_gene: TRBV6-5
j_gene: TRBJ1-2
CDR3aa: CASLSPPGAGYGYTF

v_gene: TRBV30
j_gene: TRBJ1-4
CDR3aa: CAWRYQGLDNEKLFF

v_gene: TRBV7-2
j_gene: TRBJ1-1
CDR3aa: CASSLGTGMNTEAFF

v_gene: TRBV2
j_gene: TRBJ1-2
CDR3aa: CASSQGQGTNYGYTF

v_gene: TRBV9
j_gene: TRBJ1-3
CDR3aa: CASTRGASSGNTIYF

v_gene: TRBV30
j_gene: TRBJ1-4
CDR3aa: CAWNLKTGANEKLFF

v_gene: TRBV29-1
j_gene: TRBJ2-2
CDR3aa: CSVVQGTSAGELFF

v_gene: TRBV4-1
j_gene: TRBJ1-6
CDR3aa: CASSQVPDSPLHF

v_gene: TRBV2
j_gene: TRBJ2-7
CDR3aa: CASRTIGIYEQYF

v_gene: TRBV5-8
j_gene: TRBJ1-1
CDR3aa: CADYRGLVTEAFF

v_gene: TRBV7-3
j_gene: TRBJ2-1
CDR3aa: CASSLMDSIGEQFF

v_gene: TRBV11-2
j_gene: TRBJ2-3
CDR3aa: CASSSRLAGGLGDTQYF

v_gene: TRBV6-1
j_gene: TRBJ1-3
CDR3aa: CASSEMGQGPGNTIYF

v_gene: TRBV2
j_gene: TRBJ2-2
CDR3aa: CASKTPGQGNTGELFF

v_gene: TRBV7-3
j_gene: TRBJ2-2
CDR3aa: CASSPTGITGELFF